These 28 T cell receptor beta chains were sequenced from one sample in a study of T cell clonality in common variable immunodeficiency. Produced via immunoSEQ multiplex PCR; TCRdb's table is partial and in-frame only. The data show 30,000 to 40,000 clones, with none appearing a single time. What was sequenced was peripheral blood mononuclear cells. These receptors were collected from a person between 18 and 75 years old in good health.

As concerns this clone: With the read ending 3 residues before the CDR3 end, the germline J gene is used to fill in that end. This chain uses TRBV18 with TRBJ2-7; D perhaps matches TRBD2 (5 bases). The CDR3 covers 13 residues. Trimming took off 2 bases at V and 5 bases at J, with 10 bases between the two ends. The germline CDR1 and CDR2 sequences are KGHSH and LQKENI. CDR3 amino acids: CASSPGRGDEQYF. The sequenced CDR3 bases are TGTGCCAGCTCACCAGGCCGGGGAGACGAG. Together with reference TRBV18 and TRBJ2-7, the CDR3 gives the full variable domain: NAGVMQNPRHLVRRRGQEARLRCSPMKGHSHVYWYRQLPEEGLKFMVYLQKENIIDESGMPKERFSAEFPKEGPSILRIQQVVRGDSAAYFCASSPGRGDEQYFGPGTRLTVT.

There are a few counts of this clone. The read terminates 3 residues ahead of where the CDR3 ends, so the germline J gene completes it. The V gene is TRBV30, the J gene TRBJ1-2; 7 bases match TRBD1. Per germline, CDR1 GTSNPN and CDR2 SVGIG (reference sequence). The CDR3 is made up of 14 amino acids. The CDR3 loop is CAWSTPGQIYGYTF. The sequenced part of the CDR3 DNA is TGTGCCTGGAGTACCCCGGGACAGATATACGGC.

This clone was detected many times. The read finishes 3 residues shy of the CDR3 end, and the germline J gene is used to complete it. The chain uses TRBV29-1 and TRBJ2-7; 9 positions agree with TRBD1. V was clipped by 1 base and J by 2 bases; unmatched bases: 0. The CDR3 has 13 residues. Germline CDR1 reads SQVTM; CDR2 reads ANQGSEA. CDR3 DNA (partial): TGCAGCGTTGAAGGACAGGGGGCCTACGAG. Translating it yields CSVEGQGAYE. The whole CDR3 region reads CSVEGQGAYEQYF.

This clone appeared many times. The read stops 3 residues short of the end of the CDR3; the missing end is completed from the germline J gene. V usage is TRBV19 and J usage is TRBJ2-7, with 7 bases lining up with TRBD2. The CDR3 length is 16 residues. Germline V gene sequence: CDR1 LNHDA, CDR2 SQIVND (reference sequence). The J segment lost 2 bases and the V segment lost 1 base, leaving 8 bases of the junction unmatched. The covered CDR3 bases are TGTGCCAGTAGTATAGGCACCACCCGGGGGGCCTACGAG. This translates into CASSIGTTRGAYE. The whole CDR3 protein is CASSIGTTRGAYEQYF. The complete variable domain, with remaining parts taken from reference TRBV19 and TRBJ2-7, reads DGGITQSPKYLFRKEGQNVTLSCEQNLNHDAMYWYRQDPGQGLRLIYYSQIVNDFQKGDIAEGYSVSREKKESFPLTVTSAQKNPTAFYLCASSIGTTRGAYEQYFGPGTRLTVT.

Remarks on this clone: Read sequence stops 3 residues before the CDR3 end, and the germline J gene provides the missing end. The chain joins TRBV23-1 to TRBJ2-1, with 9 bases lining up with TRBD1. TRBV23-1 has ORF status, its function being uncertain. The J segment lost 6 bases and the V segment lost 7 bases, leaving 1 base of the junction unmatched. The CDR3 is 12 amino acids. The CDR3 loop reads CASMTGGNEQFF. The CDR3 bases that were read are TGCGCCAGCATGACAGGGGGCAATGAG.

This clone has at least ten counts. The read halts 3 residues ahead of the CDR3 end, with the missing end drawn from the germline J gene. V and J are TRBV19 and TRBJ2-3; 9 bases map to TRBD1. CDR3 length: 15 residues. Germline V gene sequence: CDR1 LNHDA, CDR2 SQIVND (reference sequence). With V trimmed by 7 bases and J by 0 bases, 5 bases remained unmatched. The part of the CDR3 DNA that was read is TGTGCCAGTATGGGACAGGGAACTAGCACAGATACG. Its translation is CASMGQGTSTDT. The full-length CDR3 reads as CASMGQGTSTDTQYF.

In its sample, this clone was seen a few times. The read is 3 residues too short to cover the CDR3 end, so that end is filled in from the germline J gene. The chain has TRBV5-1 and TRBJ2-3; no clear D gene. Trimming cost V 1 base and J 0 bases, with 9 bases left between them. CDR1 and CDR2 from the germline V gene are SGHRS and YFSETQ. The length of the CDR3 is 15 residues. CDR3 DNA, as far as it was read: TGCGCCAGCAGCTTGCGAGCGTTTAGCACAGATACG. It codes for CASSLRAFSTDT. The entire CDR3 sequence reads CASSLRAFSTDTQYF. The whole variable domain, filled in from reference TRBV5-1 and TRBJ2-3, reads KAGVTQTPRYLIKTRGQQVTLSCSPISGHRSVSWYQQTPGQGLQFLFEYFSETQRNKGNFPGRFSGRQFSNSRSEMNVSTLELGDSALYLCASSLRAFSTDTQYFGPGTRLTVL.

This clone was picked up many times. From the germline J gene comes the end of the CDR3, since the read stops 3 residues before it. The chain employs TRBV6-1 and TRBJ1-4, with D tentatively TRBD1 (5 bases). This CDR3 contains 15 residues. Per germline, CDR1 MNHNS and CDR2 SASEGT. V was trimmed by 0 bases and J by 8 bases, leaving 13 bases between them. CDR3 in amino acids: CASSEAVGAEEKLFF. The CDR3 DNA, read in part, is TGTGCCAGCAGTGAAGCGGTAGGGGCTGAGGAAAAA.

Regarding this clone: The sequenced fragment ends 3 residues before the CDR3 boundary, so the rest is inferred from the germline J gene. This chain connects TRBV11-2 to TRBJ1-4; D not resolved. CDR1 is SGHAT and CDR2 is FQNNGV in the germline V gene. The CDR3 extends over 13 amino acids. Trimming removed 4 bases at V and 7 bases at J, with 10 bases between. CDR3 DNA, as far as it was read: TGTGCCAGCAGCTCAAGGGTGGGTGAAAAA. Translating it yields CASSSRVGEK. The CDR3 as a whole reads CASSSRVGEKLFF.

This clone came up many times. The read comes to an end 3 residues before the CDR3 does, leaving the germline J gene to fill in the end. This chain links TRBV5-1 with TRBJ2-1, with 8 bases identical to TRBD2. The CDR3 has 16 residues. The germline V gene has CDR1 SGHRS and CDR2 YFSETQ. J was trimmed by 0 bases and V by 0 bases; bases with no gene match: 2. The sequenced CDR3 bases are TGCGCCAGCAGCTTGGCCGGGACTAGCTCCTACAATGAG. Translation: CASSLAGTSSYNE. The full CDR3 protein is CASSLAGTSSYNEQFF.

This clone was seen a handful of times. The read terminates 3 residues before the CDR3 end, so the remaining end is supplied by the germline J gene. V usage is TRBV30 and J usage is TRBJ2-2; TRBD2 is a possible D gene (5 bases). Germline assignment: CDR1 GTSNPN and CDR2 SVGIG (reference sequence). The CDR3 is 14 amino acids. V lost 2 bases and J lost 5, with 12 bases in between. Partial CDR3 DNA: TGTGCCTGGAGTCCTTGGACTCTAACCGGGGAG. Protein: CAWSPWTLTGE. In full, the CDR3 is CAWSPWTLTGELFF.

Comment on this clone: The read finishes 3 residues shy of the CDR3 end, and the germline J gene is used to complete it. V and J are TRBV20-1 and TRBJ2-1; 10 bases map to TRBD2. The V segment lost 0 bases and the J segment 8 bases; nucleotides outside the gene matches: 7. Germline V lookup: CDR1 DFQATT, CDR2 SNEGSKA (reference sequence). CDR3 length: 15 residues. The sequenced CDR3 bases are TGCAGTGCTAGAGATATAGCTAGCGGGAGTGATGAG. Translating gives CSARDIASGSDE. The complete CDR3 reads CSARDIASGSDEQFF.

A few counts support this clone. The observed sequence ends 3 residues before the CDR3 terminus, with the missing tail filled in from the germline J gene. The chain carries TRBV19 and TRBJ2-4, with unresolved D. CDR1 and CDR2 from the germline V gene are LNHDA and SQIVND (reference sequence). This CDR3 has 11 residues. The sequenced CDR3 bases are TGTGCCAGTCTATCCCTCTATGGT. It codes for CASLSLYG. The full CDR3 reads CASLSLYGQYF. Combining the CDR3 with reference TRBV19 and TRBJ2-4 gives the whole variable domain DGGITQSPKYLFRKEGQNVTLSCEQNLNHDAMYWYRQDPGQGLRLIYYSQIVNDFQKGDIAEGYSVSREKKESFPLTVTSAQKNPTAFYLCASLSLYGQYFGAGTRLSVL.

At least ten counts were recorded for this clone. From the germline J gene comes the end of the CDR3, since the read stops 3 residues before it. This rearrangement joins TRBV6-1 to TRBJ1-2; possible D gene TRBD1, 5 bases. Germline V gene data show CDR1 as MNHNS and CDR2 as SASEGT. This CDR3 has 14 residues. Trimming shortened V by 3 bases and J by 4 bases, and 12 bases separated the two germline ends. The sequenced part of the CDR3 DNA is TGTGCCAGCAGTGAGGGGCAGGGCAGCTATGGC. Residues: CASSEGQGSYG. The CDR3 in its entirety is CASSEGQGSYGYTF.

This clone has ten or more counts. The CDR3 is cut off 3 residues early in the read; its end comes from the germline J gene. The genes are TRBV5-1 and TRBJ2-3; 7 bases are a match to TRBD2. Germline V lookup: CDR1 SGHRS, CDR2 YFSETQ. The ends lost 4 bases at V and 1 base at J; junction bases unmatched: 9. The CDR3 runs 16 residues. This CDR3 is CASSLAAGGGTDTQYF. The sequenced part of the CDR3 DNA is TGCGCCAGCAGCCTAGCGGCCGGAGGTGGCACAGATACG.

This clone was counted at least ten times. This chain's CDR3 is CASSSGTGDSYEQYF. Partial CDR3 DNA: TGCGCCAGCAGCTCCGGGACAGGCGACTCCTACGAG. The rearrangement uses TRBV5-1 and TRBJ2-7, with 8 bases lining up with TRBD1. The read halts 3 residues ahead of the CDR3 end, with the missing end drawn from the germline J gene. Germline V gene lookup returns CDR1 SGHRS and CDR2 YFSETQ. The CDR3 has 15 amino acids. Trimming cost V 3 bases and J 0 bases; bases outside gene matches: 5.

This clone was detected ten times or more. The CDR3 is cut off 3 residues early in the read; its end comes from the germline J gene. V gene TRBV30 combines with J gene TRBJ2-7; TRBD2 agrees at 7 bases. This CDR3 contains 16 residues. CDR1 is GTSNPN and CDR2 is SVGIG in the germline V gene (reference sequence). V lost 2 bases, J lost 2 bases, and 12 bases stayed unmatched. CDR3 sequence reads: CAWSSLAESPTYEQYF. Partial CDR3 DNA: TGTGCCTGGAGTAGTCTAGCGGAAAGTCCGACCTACGAG.

This clone has ten or more counts. The read ends 3 residues shy of where the CDR3 ends; the end is completed using the germline J gene. The chain couples TRBV20-1 to TRBJ2-5; a possible D gene is TRBD2 (6 bases). Germline V CDR1 and CDR2: DFQATT, SNEGSKA (reference sequence). This CDR3 is 15 amino acids long. V was clipped by 5 bases and J by 1 base, with 17 bases between them. This chain's CDR3 is CSALPRGRSQETQYF. The sequenced part of the CDR3 DNA is TGCAGTGCTCTCCCCCGGGGGAGAAGCCAAGAGACC.

For this clone: The CDR3 is cut off 3 residues early in the read; its end comes from the germline J gene. The genes are TRBV7-2 and TRBJ2-2; D is perhaps TRBD1 (6 bases). The germline gives CDR1 SGHTA, CDR2 FQGNSA. The CDR3 is made up of 15 amino acids. The sequenced CDR3 bases are TGTGCCAGCAGCTCCCCCACAGGGCGTAACGAAAAG. Amino acid sequence: CASSSPTGRNEK. The whole CDR3 is CASSSPTGRNEKLFF.

This clone was seen a handful of times. The read ends 3 residues before the CDR3 terminus; that terminus is restored from the germline J gene. This sequence joins TRBV20-1 and TRBJ2-3; 16 nucleotides agree with TRBD2. Germline loops: CDR1 DFQATT, CDR2 SNEGSKA (reference sequence). The CDR3 has 17 amino acids. V lost 3 bases to trimming and J lost 3 bases; unmatched junction nucleotides: 6. CDR3 DNA (partial): TGCAGTGCTAGGGGGGGGACTAGCGGGGGGGGAACAGATACG. Its protein is CSARGGTSGGGTDT. The full CDR3 sequence reads CSARGGTSGGGTDTQYF.

There are many counts of this clone. The CDR3 is CASSLALRGASSYEQYF. The part of the CDR3 DNA that was read is TGTGCCAGCAGCTTAGCTCTGCGGGGAGCCAGCTCCTACGAG. The chain couples TRBV7-2 to TRBJ2-7, with D perhaps matching TRBD2 (6 bases). The read terminates 3 residues before the CDR3 end, so the remaining end is supplied by the germline J gene. This CDR3 contains 17 residues. V was clipped by 0 bases and J by 0 bases, with 15 bases between them. Germline V gene sequence: CDR1 SGHTA, CDR2 FQGNSA.

There are many counts of this clone. With the read ending 3 residues before the CDR3 end, the germline J gene is used to fill in that end. The rearrangement links TRBV9 to TRBJ2-2; 9 positions agree with TRBD1. The CDR3 is made up of 16 amino acids. J was trimmed by 4 bases and V by 3 bases; bases with no gene match: 7. Germline-derived CDR1 and CDR2 are SGDLS and YYNGEE. The DNA read from the CDR3 is TGTGCCAGCAGCGAGGGGACAGGGACCAGCACCGGGGAG. Amino acids: CASSEGTGTSTGE. The full CDR3 is CASSEGTGTSTGELFF. Full variable domain (remainder filled in from reference TRBV9 and TRBJ2-2): DSGVTQTPKHLITATGQRVTLRCSPRSGDLSVYWYQQSLDQGLQFLIQYYNGEERAKGNILERFSAQQFPDLHSELNLSSLELGDSALYFCASSEGTGTSTGELFFGEGSRLTVL.

Of note for this clone: The sequenced fragment ends 3 residues before the CDR3 boundary, so the rest is inferred from the germline J gene. The chain links TRBV11-2 to TRBJ2-2; D may be TRBD2 (5 bases). The germline V gene encodes CDR1 SGHAT and CDR2 FQNNGV. The CDR3 totals 15 residues. The sequenced part of the CDR3 DNA is TGTGCCAGCAGCCCCCCGAGGGCTATTAATGAAAAG. It is translated as CASSPPRAINEK. The complete CDR3 reads CASSPPRAINEKLFF.

This clone has at least ten counts. The sequence runs out 3 residues before the end of the CDR3; the remainder is reconstructed from the germline J gene. The V call is TRBV7-3, the J call TRBJ1-4; 7 bases map to TRBD1. This CDR3 region has 15 residues. Germline trimming cut 1 base from V and 8 bases from J; bases unmatched to any gene: 7. The V gene's germline CDR1 is SGHTA and CDR2 FQGTGA. Partial CDR3 DNA: TGTGCCAGCAGCTTAAAAGGAGGGGGCGGCGAAAAA. Translating gives CASSLKGGGGEK. The whole CDR3 reads CASSLKGGGGEKLFF.

CDR3 amino acids: CASSPIPRGRGNTEAFF. CDR3 DNA (partial): TGTGCCAGTAGTCCAATCCCCAGGGGGCGAGGAAACACTGAA. The J gene is TRBJ1-1, the V gene TRBV19; TRBD1 matches 8 bases. The CDR3 goes on 3 residues after the read ends, and that part is filled in from the germline J gene. Per the germline V gene, CDR1 is LNHDA and CDR2 is SQIVND (reference sequence). CDR3 length equals 17 residues. Trimming cost V 5 bases and J 2 bases; bases outside gene matches: 13.

There are many counts of this clone. From the germline J gene comes the end of the CDR3, since the read stops 3 residues before it. This sequence joins TRBV29-1 and TRBJ2-3; no clear D. Trimming left V 3 bases short and J 1 base short, with 8 bases between. This CDR3 spans 13 amino acids. CDR1 and CDR2 (germline): SQVTM, ANQGSEA. The CDR3 DNA, read in part, is TGCAGCGTTGATGGTAGGGGCACAGATACG. Translating it yields CSVDGRGTDT. The whole CDR3 protein is CSVDGRGTDTQYF.

This clone came up many times. Coverage ceases 3 residues before the CDR3 finishes, and the germline J gene fills in the end. The chain employs TRBV5-1 and TRBJ1-1; 8 bases line up with TRBD1. The junction had 6 bases not matched to a gene; V was cut back by 4 bases and J by 4 bases. The germline V gene has CDR1 SGHRS and CDR2 YFSETQ. The CDR3 is 14 residues long. CDR3 bases read: TGCGCCAGCAGCCGGACAGGGACCGGCACTGAA. It specifies CASSRTGTGTE. The full CDR3 is CASSRTGTGTEAFF. The whole variable domain, remainder taken from reference TRBV5-1 and TRBJ1-1, is KAGVTQTPRYLIKTRGQQVTLSCSPISGHRSVSWYQQTPGQGLQFLFEYFSETQRNKGNFPGRFSGRQFSNSRSEMNVSTLELGDSALYLCASSRTGTGTEAFFGQGTRLTVV.

This clone was detected only a few times. Sequencing ends 3 residues short of the CDR3 end; the germline J gene provides the rest. The chain recombines TRBV18 with TRBJ2-2, with a weak D call TRBD1 (6 bases). The germline gives CDR1 KGHSH, CDR2 LQKENI. The CDR3 runs to 15 residues. The CDR3 region is CASSPVGAGNEKLFF. Incomplete CDR3 DNA: TGTGCCAGCTCACCCGTGGGGGCAGGGAATGAAAAG.